This T cell receptor beta chain appears in the sequencing data of a study of OX40 agonist ivuxolimab in advanced cancers. Study-level points and caveats: Normalized T-cell clonal expansion was also low in a subset of nonresponders. Clonal expansion in partial responders at 0.1-3.0 mg/kg ranked among the lowest.

This clone showed up just once. No antigen is known for it. This CDR3 has 18 residues. From germline, CDR1 is MDHEN and CDR2 SYDVKM. V lost 4 bases to trimming and J lost 4 bases; unmatched junction nucleotides: 16. Libraries were prepared by immunoSEQ multiplex PCR; TCRdb keeps only in-frame clonotypes and omits some of them. The sample shows 50,000 or so clones, around 84% of them seen only once. This clonotype was obtained from an adult with an advanced solid tumor such as melanoma, head and neck, liver or kidney cancer. The chain joins TRBV28 to TRBJ1-5; 7 bases agree with TRBD1. Sequenced material: CD4+ or CD8+ T cells sorted from blood, taken in a trial of the OX40 agonist ivuxolimab. CDR3 residues: CASSSSYDRDFGNQPQHF. The CDR3 region has the DNA TGTGCCAGCAGTTCATCTTACGACAGGGATTTCGGTAATCAGCCCCAGCATTTT.